The rows below give T cell receptor beta chains drawn from one sample of a study of shared clonotypes between healthy human individuals. The protocol was immunoSEQ multiplex PCR, while the TCRdb copy is restricted to in-frame clones and leaves out a portion. The sample has 2.3 million or so clones; 90% to 95% are singletons. Sequences were obtained from naive CD4+ T cells from PBMCs. These receptors all come from a man aged 18 to 30 in good health. Some clones in this sample may be carry-over from other donors' samples. CDR3s include the opening cysteine and the closing phenylalanine or tryptophan. A D gene is named only where the DNA matches it firmly. The size of a clone is reported for some rows only, either as once, few or many, or as a class for expanded clones.

>-|TRBV6-1|-|TRBJ1-2|17
TGTGCCAGCAGTGAAGATTCTGTAGGACAGAGGCGATATGGCTACACCTTC
CASSEDSVGQRRYGYTF
>-|TRBV6-5|-|TRBJ2-3|15
TGTGCCAGCAGTTACTCAGGACTTAACTGGGGTACGCAGTATTTT
CASSYSGLNWGTQYF
>-|TRBV6-4|TRBD2|TRBJ2-1|16
TGTGCCAGCAGTGACTCACTACTAGCGGGCCCCAATGAGCAGTTCTTC
CASSDSLLAGPNEQFF
>-|TRBV25-1|-|TRBJ1-4|15
TGTGCCAGCAGTGAATTAGGGGGGCAGGATGAAAAACTGTTTTTT
CASSELGGQDEKLFF
>-|TRBV6-1|TRBD1|TRBJ2-2|16
TGTGCCAGCAGTGCCCGACAGGGGCTAGGGACCGGGGAGCTGTTTTTT
CASSARQGLGTGELFF
>-|TRBV11-3|TRBD2|TRBJ2-3|15
TGTGCCAGCAGCCATAGCGGGACAAGTGACGAAACGCAGTATTTT
CASSHSGTSDETQYF
>-|TRBV21-1|-|TRBJ2-7|14
TGTGCCAGCAGCACCCCACCTCCTACTTGCGAGCAGTACTTC
CASSTPPPTCEQYF
>-|TRBV18|-|TRBJ2-3|15
TGTGCCAGCTCACCATGGGCAGTTAGCACAGATACGCAGTATTTT
CASSPWAVSTDTQYF
>-|TRBV29-1|-|TRBJ2-3|12
TGCAGCGTTGTGGATTTCACAGATACGCAGTATTTT
CSVVDFTDTQYF
>-|TRBV7-3|-|TRBJ2-2|15
TGTGCCAGCAGCTTAACAGGGCCAGGCACCGGGGAGCTGTTTTTT
CASSLTGPGTGELFF
>-|TRBV5-1|TRBD1|TRBJ1-1|13
TGCGCCAGCAGCTTGACAGGGGGCACTGAAGCTTTCTTT
CASSLTGGTEAFF
>-|TRBV2|-|TRBJ2-1|16
TGTGCCAGCACAACCGAGGCGGGGCACCTAAGTAATGAGCAGTTCTTC
CASTTEAGHLSNEQFF
>-|TRBV5-7|-|TRBJ2-5|13
TGTGCCAGCAGCGGCCTCACCCCGGAGACCCAGTACTTC
CASSGLTPETQYF
>-|TRBV30|TRBD2|TRBJ2-1|14
TGTGCCTGGAGGGCAGCGGGAGGACTTAATGAGCAGTTCTTC
CAWRAAGGLNEQFF
>-|TRBV5-1|TRBD2|TRBJ2-3|17
TGCGCCAGCAGCCCGGAGGGGGCTAGCGGGAGGATCCATACGCAGTATTTT
CASSPEGASGRIHTQYF
>once|TRBV7-9|TRBD1|TRBJ1-1|14
TGTGCCAGCAGCCCGGGACAGAAGAACACTGAAGCTTTCTTT
CASSPGQKNTEAFF
>few|TRBV9|-|TRBJ1-2|13
TGTGCCAGCAGCGCGACAGTAAACTATGGCTACACCTTC
CASSATVNYGYTF
>-|TRBV29-1|TRBD1|TRBJ1-1|12
TGCACAGGGGGACGTTTGGATGCTGAAGCTTTCTTT
CTGGRLDAEAFF
>-|TRBV28|-|TRBJ1-2|12
TGTGCCAGCAGTTTAAAAGGGAATGGCTACACCTTC
CASSLKGNGYTF
>-|TRBV6-4|-|TRBJ1-2|12
TGTGCCAGCAGTGACGGAGAGGGAGGCTACACCTTC
CASSDGEGGYTF
>-|TRBV9|TRBD1|TRBJ1-2|13
TGTGCCAGCAGCGCAGGGGGGGGCTATGGCTACACCTTC
CASSAGGGYGYTF
>-|TRBV6-6|TRBD1|TRBJ2-7|14
TGTACCAGCAGAGAAGGGACAGTCTCCTACGAGCAGTACTTC
CTSREGTVSYEQYF
>-|TRBV19|-|TRBJ2-1|16
TGTGCCAGTAGTCGCTCAGGGGGGGTAGCGTGGTATGAGCAGTTCTTC
CASSRSGGVAWYEQFF
>once|TRBV28|-|TRBJ1-2|14
TGTGCCAGCAGGCGAAAACAGGGAGTCTATGGCTACACCTTC
CASRRKQGVYGYTF
>-|TRBV18|TRBD1|TRBJ1-5|16
TGTGCCAGCTCACCGGCGGGACAGGGGGCTACTCAGCCCCAGCATTTT
CASSPAGQGATQPQHF
>-|TRBV7-2|TRBD1|TRBJ1-2|16
TGTGCCAGCAGCTTACTTGGGCGGACAGGCATCTATGGCTACACCTTC
CASSLLGRTGIYGYTF
>-|TRBV5-1|-|TRBJ2-5|13
TGCGCCAGCAGCTTGTCAGGGGAGGAGACCCAGTACTTC
CASSLSGEETQYF
>-|TRBV18|-|TRBJ2-7|14
TGTGCCAGCTCACCCGGGTCTTGGGTAGACGAGCAGTACTTC
CASSPGSWVDEQYF
>-|TRBV7-2|-|TRBJ2-2|17
TGTGCCAGCAGCTCTAACTCGGGCCCTACTAACACCGGGGAGCTGTTTTTT
CASSSNSGPTNTGELFF
>-|TRBV6-5|-|TRBJ2-7|13
TGTGCCAACAAGCCGGGACCCAAGTACGAGCAGTACTTC
CANKPGPKYEQYF
>-|TRBV19|-|TRBJ2-7|15
TGTGCCAGTAGTATAACCCACCGGGTCCCTTACGAGCAGTACTTC
CASSITHRVPYEQYF
>-|TRBV5-1|TRBD2|TRBJ2-1|15
TGCGCCAGCGCCTTTAGCGGGAGCTCCTACAATGAGCAGTTCTTC
CASAFSGSSYNEQFF
>-|TRBV28|TRBD1|TRBJ2-5|13
TGTGCCAGCAACCGGGACAGCCAAGAGACCCAGTACTTC
CASNRDSQETQYF
>once|TRBV29-1|-|TRBJ2-7|12
TGCAGCGTGAAGACGTCGACCTACGAGCAGTACTTC
CSVKTSTYEQYF
>-|TRBV5-1|-|TRBJ1-2|13
TGCGCCAGCAAAAGTCCTACCGGCTATGGCTACACCTTC
CASKSPTGYGYTF
>-|TRBV7-6|-|TRBJ2-1|16
TGTGCCACCGGGGCGGTAGCAGGAAACTCCTACAATGAGCAGTTCTTC
CATGAVAGNSYNEQFF
>-|TRBV7-9|-|TRBJ1-2|14
TGTGCCAGCAGCTTAGCGCGGCAAGACTATGGCTACACCTTC
CASSLARQDYGYTF
>-|TRBV28|-|TRBJ2-4|14
TGTGCCAGCAGCCTCGGGACAACAAAAAACATTCAGTACTTC
CASSLGTTKNIQYF
>-|TRBV27|TRBD1|TRBJ1-1|16
TGTGCCAGCAGTTCCCCCCACGATCCAGGGGGCGTTGAAGCTTTCTTT
CASSSPHDPGGVEAFF
>-|TRBV28|TRBD1|TRBJ1-5|21
TGTGCCAGCACCTTGGGGGGGTCTACAATAATCGACAGGGTTAGCAATCAGCCCCAGCATTTT
CASTLGGSTIIDRVSNQPQHF
>-|TRBV5-4|TRBD2|TRBJ2-7|13
TGTGCCAGCAGCCAGGGACTAGCGAACGAGCAGTACTTC
CASSQGLANEQYF
>-|TRBV10-3|-|TRBJ2-7|13
TGTGCCATCAGTGGAGGACGGTACTACGAGCAGTACTTC
CAISGGRYYEQYF
>-|TRBV28|-|TRBJ2-2|16
TGTGCCAGCAGTTTGGTACAGGGTCATTTAGGCGGGGAGCTGTTTTTT
CASSLVQGHLGGELFF
>-|TRBV5-8|TRBD1|TRBJ2-7|15
TGTGCCAGCAGCTTGGTAGGGACAGGGGGACGTGAGCAGTACTTC
CASSLVGTGGREQYF
>-|TRBV5-4|-|TRBJ1-5|15
TGTGCCAGCAGCTTGGGGGGCGACGGAAGTCAGCCCCAGCATTTT
CASSLGGDGSQPQHF
>few|TRBV5-4|-|TRBJ2-7|13
TGTGCCAGCAGCTTGGCCACCTCCTACGAGCAGTACTTC
CASSLATSYEQYF
>-|TRBV7-9|TRBD2|TRBJ2-1|13
TGTGCCAGCAGCTTAGCGCGGGAGGGACTCCAGTTCTTC
CASSLAREGLQFF
>-|TRBV5-1|-|TRBJ2-5|13
TGCGCCAGCAGCTTGGAGGGAGGAGAGACCCAGTACTTC
CASSLEGGETQYF
>-|TRBV4-1|TRBD2|TRBJ2-1|16
TGCGCCAGCAGCCTGTCAAGACTAGCGGAGAGTAATGAGCAGTTCTTC
CASSLSRLAESNEQFF
>once|TRBV28|-|TRBJ1-1|16
TGTGCCAGCAGTAAGCCCGGACGCATTGGGTTCCCTTCGGCTTTCTTT
CASSKPGRIGFPSAFF
>-|TRBV5-1|TRBD2|TRBJ2-7|13
TGCGCCAGCAGCAGGGAGGGAGGGTACGAGCAGTACTTC
CASSREGGYEQYF